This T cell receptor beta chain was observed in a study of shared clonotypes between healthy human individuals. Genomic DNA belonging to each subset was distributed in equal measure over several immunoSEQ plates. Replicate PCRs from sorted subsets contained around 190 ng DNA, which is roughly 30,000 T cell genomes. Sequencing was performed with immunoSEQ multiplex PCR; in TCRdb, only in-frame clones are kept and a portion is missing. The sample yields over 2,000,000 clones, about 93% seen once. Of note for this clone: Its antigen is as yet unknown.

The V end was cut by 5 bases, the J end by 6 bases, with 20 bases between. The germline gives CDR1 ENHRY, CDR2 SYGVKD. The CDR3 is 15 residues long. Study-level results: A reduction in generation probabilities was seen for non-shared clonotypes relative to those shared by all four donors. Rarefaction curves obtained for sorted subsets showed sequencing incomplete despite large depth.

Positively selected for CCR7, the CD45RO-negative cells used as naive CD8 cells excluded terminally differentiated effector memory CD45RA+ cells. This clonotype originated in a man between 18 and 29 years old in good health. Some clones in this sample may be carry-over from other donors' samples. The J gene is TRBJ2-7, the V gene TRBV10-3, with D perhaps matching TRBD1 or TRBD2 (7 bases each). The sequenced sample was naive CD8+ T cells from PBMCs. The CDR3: CAISKGEGQGGEQYF. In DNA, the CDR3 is TGTGCCATCAGTAAAGGGGAGGGCCAGGGGGGCGAGCAGTACTTC.